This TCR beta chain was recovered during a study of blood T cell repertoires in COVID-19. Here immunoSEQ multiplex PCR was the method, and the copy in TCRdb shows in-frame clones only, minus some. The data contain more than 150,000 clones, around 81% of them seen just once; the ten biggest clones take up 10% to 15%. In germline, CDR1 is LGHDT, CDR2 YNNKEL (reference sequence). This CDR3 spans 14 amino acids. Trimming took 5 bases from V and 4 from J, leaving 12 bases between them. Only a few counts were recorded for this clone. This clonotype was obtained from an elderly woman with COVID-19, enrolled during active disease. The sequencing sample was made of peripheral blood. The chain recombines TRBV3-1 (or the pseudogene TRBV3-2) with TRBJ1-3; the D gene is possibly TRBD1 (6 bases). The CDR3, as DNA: TGTGCCAGCAGCGGGGGGGGCCTCGGAAACACCATATATTTT. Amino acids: CASSGGGLGNTIYF.